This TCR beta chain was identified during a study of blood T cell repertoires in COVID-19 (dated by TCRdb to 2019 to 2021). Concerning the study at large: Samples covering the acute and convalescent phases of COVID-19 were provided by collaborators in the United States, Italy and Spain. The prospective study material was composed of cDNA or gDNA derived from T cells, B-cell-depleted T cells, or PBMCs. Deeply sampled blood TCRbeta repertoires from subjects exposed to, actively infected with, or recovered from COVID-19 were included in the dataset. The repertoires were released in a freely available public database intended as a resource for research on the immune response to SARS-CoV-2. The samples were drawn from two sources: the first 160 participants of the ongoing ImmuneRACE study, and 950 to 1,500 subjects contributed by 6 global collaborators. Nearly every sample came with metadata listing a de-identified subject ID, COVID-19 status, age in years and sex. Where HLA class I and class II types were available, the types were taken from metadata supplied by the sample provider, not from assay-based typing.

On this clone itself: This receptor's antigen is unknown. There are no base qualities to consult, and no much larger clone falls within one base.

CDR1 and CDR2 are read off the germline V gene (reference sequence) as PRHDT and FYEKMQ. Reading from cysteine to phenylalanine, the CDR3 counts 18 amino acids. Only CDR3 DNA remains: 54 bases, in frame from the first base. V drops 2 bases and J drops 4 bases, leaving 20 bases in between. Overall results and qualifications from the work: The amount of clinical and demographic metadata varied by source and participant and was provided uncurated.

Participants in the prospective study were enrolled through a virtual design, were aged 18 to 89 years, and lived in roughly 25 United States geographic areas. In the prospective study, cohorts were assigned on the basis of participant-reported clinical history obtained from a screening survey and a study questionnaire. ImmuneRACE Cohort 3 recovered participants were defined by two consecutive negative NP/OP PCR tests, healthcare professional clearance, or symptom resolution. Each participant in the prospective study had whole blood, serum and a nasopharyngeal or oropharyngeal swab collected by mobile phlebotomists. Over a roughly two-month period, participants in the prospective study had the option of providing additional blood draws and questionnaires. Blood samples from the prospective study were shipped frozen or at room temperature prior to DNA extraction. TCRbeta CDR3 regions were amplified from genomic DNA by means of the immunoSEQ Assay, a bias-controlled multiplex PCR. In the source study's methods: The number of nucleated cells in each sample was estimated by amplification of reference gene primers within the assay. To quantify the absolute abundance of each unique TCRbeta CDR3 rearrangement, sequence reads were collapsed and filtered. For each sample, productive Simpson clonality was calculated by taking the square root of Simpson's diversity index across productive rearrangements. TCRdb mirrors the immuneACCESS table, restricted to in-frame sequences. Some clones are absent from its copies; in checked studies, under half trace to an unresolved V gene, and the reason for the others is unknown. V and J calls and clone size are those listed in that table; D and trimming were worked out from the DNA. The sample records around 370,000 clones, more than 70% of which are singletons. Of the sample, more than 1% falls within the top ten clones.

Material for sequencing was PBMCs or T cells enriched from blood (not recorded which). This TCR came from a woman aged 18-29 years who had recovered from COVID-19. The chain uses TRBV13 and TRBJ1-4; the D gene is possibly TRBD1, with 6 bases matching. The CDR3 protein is CASSLFQGQGVGNEKLFF. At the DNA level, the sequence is TGTGCCAGCAGCTTATTTCAGGGGCAGGGCGTCGGTAATGAAAAACTGTTTTTT.